This T cell receptor beta chain stems from a study of blood T cell repertoires in COVID-19. Overall study context: The analysed material was cDNA or gDNA that came from T cells, B-cell-depleted T cells, or PBMCs.

Assay: immunoSEQ multiplex PCR; the TCRdb copy retains only in-frame clones and omits some. The data contain roughly 150,000 clones, around 85% of them singletons. With respect to this clone: Within the sample, other DNA sequences also encode this same CDR3.

Germline V CDR1 and CDR2: SGHRS, YFSETQ. CDR3 length equals 15 residues. V was pared by 4 bases and J by 1 base, with 12 bases between. Clinical history reported by participants formed the basis on which cohorts were assigned. J is TRBJ1-3 and V is TRBV5-1; D might be TRBD1 (5 bases). The clonotype was recovered from a woman aged 40 to 55 who had recovered from COVID-19. Sequenced input: PBMCs or T cells enriched from blood (not recorded which). This CDR3 reads CASSPDRASGNTIYF. The DNA for the CDR3 is TGCGCCAGCAGCCCAGACAGAGCGTCTGGAAACACCATATATTTT.